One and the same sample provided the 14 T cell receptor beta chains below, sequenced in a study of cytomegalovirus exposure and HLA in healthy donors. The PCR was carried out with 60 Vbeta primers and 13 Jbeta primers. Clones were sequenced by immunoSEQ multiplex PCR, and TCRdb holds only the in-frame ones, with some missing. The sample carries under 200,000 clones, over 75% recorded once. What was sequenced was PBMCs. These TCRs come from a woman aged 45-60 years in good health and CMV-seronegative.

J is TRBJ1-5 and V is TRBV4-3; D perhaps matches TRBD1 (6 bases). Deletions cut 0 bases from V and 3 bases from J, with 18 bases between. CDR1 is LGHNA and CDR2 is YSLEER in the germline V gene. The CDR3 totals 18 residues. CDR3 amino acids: CASSQDPDSHGLNQPQHF. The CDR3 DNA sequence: TGCGCCAGCAGCCAAGATCCGGACAGTCACGGGCTCAATCAGCCCCAGCATTTT.

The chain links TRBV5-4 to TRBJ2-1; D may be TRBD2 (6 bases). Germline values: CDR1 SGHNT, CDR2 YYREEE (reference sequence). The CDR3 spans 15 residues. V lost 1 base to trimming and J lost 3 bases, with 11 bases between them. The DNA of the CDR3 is TGTGCCAGCAGCTTGAGCGGGTTGGGCTACAATGAGCAGTTCTTC. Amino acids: CASSLSGLGYNEQFF.

The CDR3 nucleotides are TGTGCCAGCAGTGTGCCCACTAGCGGGTTCAATGAGCAGTTCTTC. This encodes CASSVPTSGFNEQFF. The chain employs TRBV2 and TRBJ2-1; 9 bases line up with TRBD2. There are 15 residues in the CDR3. Per the germline V gene, CDR1 is SNHLY and CDR2 is FYNNEI. The J segment lost 6 bases and the V segment lost 4 bases, leaving 7 bases of the junction unmatched.

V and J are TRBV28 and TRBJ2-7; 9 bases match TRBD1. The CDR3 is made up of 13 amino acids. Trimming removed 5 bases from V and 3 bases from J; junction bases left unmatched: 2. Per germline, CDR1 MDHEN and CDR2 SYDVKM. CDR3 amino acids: CASSRTGVYEQYF. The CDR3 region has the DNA TGTGCCAGCAGTCGGACAGGGGTCTACGAGCAGTACTTC.

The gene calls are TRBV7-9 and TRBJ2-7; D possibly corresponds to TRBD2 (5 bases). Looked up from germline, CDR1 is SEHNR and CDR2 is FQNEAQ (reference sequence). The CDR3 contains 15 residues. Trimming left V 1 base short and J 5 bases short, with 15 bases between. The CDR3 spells CASSLDTQGRDEQYF. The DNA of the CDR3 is TGTGCCAGCAGCTTAGATACCCAAGGGAGAGACGAGCAGTACTTC.

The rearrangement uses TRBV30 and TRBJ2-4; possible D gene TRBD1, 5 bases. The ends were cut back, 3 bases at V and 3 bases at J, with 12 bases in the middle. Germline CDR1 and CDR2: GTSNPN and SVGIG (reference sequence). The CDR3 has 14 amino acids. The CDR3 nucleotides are TGTGCCTGGAGGGCAGGGTATAACAAAAACATTCAGTACTTC. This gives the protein CAWRAGYNKNIQYF.

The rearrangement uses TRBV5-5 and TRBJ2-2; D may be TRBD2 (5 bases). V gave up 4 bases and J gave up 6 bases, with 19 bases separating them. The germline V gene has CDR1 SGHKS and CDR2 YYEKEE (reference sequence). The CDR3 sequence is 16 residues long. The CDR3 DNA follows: TGTGCCAGCAGCCCGAGGACTCCTATGGGAGCCGGGGAGCTGTTTTTT. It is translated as CASSPRTPMGAGELFF.

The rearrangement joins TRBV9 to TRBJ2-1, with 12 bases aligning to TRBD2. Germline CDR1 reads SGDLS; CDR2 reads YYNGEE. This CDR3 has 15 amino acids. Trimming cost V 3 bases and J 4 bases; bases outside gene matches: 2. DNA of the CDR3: TGTGCCAGCAGCGCGACTAGCGGGAGTTACAATGAGCAGTTCTTC. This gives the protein CASSATSGSYNEQFF.

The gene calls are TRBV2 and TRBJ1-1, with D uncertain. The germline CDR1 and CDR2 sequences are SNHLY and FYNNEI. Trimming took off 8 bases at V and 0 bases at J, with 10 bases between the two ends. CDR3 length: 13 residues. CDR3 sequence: CASRQVLNTEAFF. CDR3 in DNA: TGTGCCAGCCGCCAGGTGCTGAACACTGAAGCTTTCTTT.

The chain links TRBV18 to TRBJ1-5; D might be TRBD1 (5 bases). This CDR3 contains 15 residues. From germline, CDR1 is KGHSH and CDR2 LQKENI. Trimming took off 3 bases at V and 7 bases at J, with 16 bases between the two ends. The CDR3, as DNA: TGTGCCAGCTCACCCGAGGGACTACGGGAACAGCCCCAGCATTTT. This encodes CASSPEGLREQPQHF.

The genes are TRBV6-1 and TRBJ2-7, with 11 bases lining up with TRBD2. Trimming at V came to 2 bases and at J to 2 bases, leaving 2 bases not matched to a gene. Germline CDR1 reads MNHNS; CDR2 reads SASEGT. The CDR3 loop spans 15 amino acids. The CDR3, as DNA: TGTGCCAGCAGTGAACCGGGACTAGCGGCCTACGAGCAGTACTTC. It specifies CASSEPGLAAYEQYF.

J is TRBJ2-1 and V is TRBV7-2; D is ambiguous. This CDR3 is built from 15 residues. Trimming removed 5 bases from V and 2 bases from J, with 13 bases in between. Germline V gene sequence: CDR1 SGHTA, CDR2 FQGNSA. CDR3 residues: CASSLQQSAYNEQFF. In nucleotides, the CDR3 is TGTGCCAGCAGCCTACAGCAATCGGCCTACAATGAGCAGTTCTTC.

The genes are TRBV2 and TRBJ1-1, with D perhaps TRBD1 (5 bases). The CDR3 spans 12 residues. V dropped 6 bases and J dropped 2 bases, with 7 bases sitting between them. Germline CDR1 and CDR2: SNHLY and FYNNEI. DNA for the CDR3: TGTGCCAGCAGGGGGGGAAACACTGAAGCTTTCTTT. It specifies CASRGGNTEAFF.

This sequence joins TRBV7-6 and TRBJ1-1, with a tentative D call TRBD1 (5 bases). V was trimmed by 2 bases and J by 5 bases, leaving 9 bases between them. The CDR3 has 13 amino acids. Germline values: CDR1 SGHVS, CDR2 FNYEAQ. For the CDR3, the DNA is TGTGCCAGCAGCTTATGGGGCGCGACTGAAGCTTTCTTT. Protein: CASSLWGATEAFF.